This entry features one T cell receptor (beta chain) sequence. Other nucleotide sequences from this sample produce the same CDR3. The data derive from a study of shared T cell receptors in the human thymus. Produced via immunoSEQ multiplex PCR; TCRdb's table is partial and in-frame only. The repertoire consists of some 700,000 clones, with approximately 85% occurring once and the leading ten covering approximately 0.01%. The sample was also linked to a second study, of human thymus T cells. According to that study: Related research described thymic repertoires that were highly overlapping among unrelated individuals.

Input material: thymocytes. This sequence originates from a girl under three years old with a congenital heart defect.

CDR3 sequence: CASSRDRGFYGYTF. CDR3 DNA: TGTGCCAGCAGTAGGGACAGGGGTTTCTATGGCTACACCTTC. The chain joins TRBV6-5 to TRBJ1-2, with TRBD1 matching 10 bases. V lost 5 bases to trimming and J lost 4 bases; unmatched junction nucleotides: 4. The CDR3 runs 14 residues. CDR1 and CDR2 from the germline V gene are MNHEY and SVGAGI.